This entry lists 6 T cell receptor beta chains sequenced from one sample in a study of response to subunit inactivated influenza vaccine. TCRdb reanalysed the RT-PCR reads using MiXCR and keeps one entry per CDR3 protein. The sample has more than 450,000 distinct CDR3 sequences, 10% to 15% seen once; the top ten hold roughly 10%. Specimen: PBMCs from blood, collected on the day of vaccination. These receptors all come from a man aged 50 to 59 who received an inactivated influenza vaccine.

J is TRBJ2-3 and V is TRBV12-3 or TRBV12-4; 10 positions match TRBD1. J was trimmed by 4 bases and V by 7 bases; bases with no gene match: 11. The CDR3 sequence is 16 residues long. The CDR3, as DNA: TGTGCCAGCACATTCAAGGTCGACAGGGGGCCAGATACGCAGTATTTT. The encoded protein is CASTFKVDRGPDTQYF.

This chain links TRBV6-5 with TRBJ2-7; TRBD2 agrees at 12 bases. V lost 2 bases and J lost 6; bases outside the gene matches: 14. Germline V CDR1 and CDR2: MNHEY, SVGAGI. This CDR3 has 18 residues. DNA for the CDR3: TGTGCCAGCAGTTACCCCTCTAGCGGGGGGGCCGGGACCCTCGAGCAGTACTTC. Translating gives CASSYPSSGGAGTLEQYF.

This clonotype has a handful of counts. The V and J genes are TRBV5-1 and TRBJ2-5; perhaps TRBD2 as D (5 bases). Germline V gives CDR1 SGHRS, CDR2 YFSETQ. V shed 3 bases and J shed 4 bases, with 13 bases lying between them. This CDR3 has 14 amino acids. This chain's CDR3 is CASSSDWRVETQYF. DNA for the CDR3: TGCGCCAGCAGCTCAGACTGGCGGGTAGAGACCCAGTACTTC.

The chain couples TRBV5-1 to TRBJ1-6; possibly TRBD1 for D (6 bases). The CDR3 sequence is 15 residues long. Germline assignment: CDR1 SGHRS and CDR2 YFSETQ. V was clipped by 3 bases and J by 1 base, with 8 bases between them. CDR3 in DNA: TGCGCCAGCAGCTGGGGGGCATCCTATAATTCACCCCTCCACTTT. This translates into CASSWGASYNSPLHF.

Only a few counts were recorded for this clonotype. The chain uses TRBV7-2 and TRBJ1-2, with TRBD1 matching 9 bases. Germline lookup yields CDR1 SGHTA and CDR2 FQGNSA. The CDR3 loop spans 15 amino acids. Germline trimming cut 2 bases from V and 5 bases from J; bases unmatched to any gene: 6. The CDR3 nucleotides read TGTGCCAGCAGCTTAAGAGTGACAGGGGGTTATGGCTACACCTTC. This encodes CASSLRVTGGYGYTF.

The rearrangement links TRBV23-1 to TRBJ2-4, with D uncertain. TRBV23-1 is an ORF, with its function uncertain. V gave up 1 base and J gave up 1 base, with 20 bases separating them. This CDR3 is 19 amino acids long. The CDR3 spells CASSQWVFRCLLAKNIQYF. The CDR3 region has the DNA TGCGCCAGCAGTCAATGGGTTTTCAGGTGTTTGCTCGCCAAAAACATTCAGTACTTC.